A single sample is the source of the 6 T cell receptor beta chains below, sequenced in a study of T cell repertoires in cytomegalovirus infection. TCRdb reprocessed the reads with MiXCR, giving one entry per CDR3 protein. The sample yields 360,000 or so distinct CDR3 sequences, around a third seen once. Their antigen targets remain unknown. The input for sequencing was cultured PBMCs, taken from culture after CMV antigen stimulation. The receptors originated from a human donor in good health (CMV status not recorded). Some clones in this sample may be carry-over from other donors' samples.

This rearrangement joins TRBV27 to TRBJ2-1, with TRBD2 identical over 14 bases. CDR3 size: 18 residues. V shed 2 bases and J 4 bases; nucleotides not matched to a gene: 7. Per the germline V gene, CDR1 is MNHEY and CDR2 is SMNVEV (reference sequence). The CDR3 region is CASSLRTSGRLPYNEQFF. As DNA, the CDR3 is TGTGCCAGCAGTTTAAGGACTAGCGGGAGGCTCCCTTACAATGAGCAGTTCTTC.

The rearrangement uses TRBV27 and TRBJ1-2; D may be TRBD1 (5 bases). This CDR3 spans 18 amino acids. Germline V gives CDR1 MNHEY, CDR2 SMNVEV (reference sequence). Trimming left V 7 bases short and J 0 bases short, with 24 bases between. As DNA, the CDR3 is TGTGCCAGCAACCCCCTGGGGGGAACCGACCTTCCTAACTATGGCTACACCTTC. It codes for CASNPLGGTDLPNYGYTF.

The CDR3 protein is CASSPAVSYEQYV. The CDR3 DNA follows: TGTGCCAGCAGTCCCGCCGTCTCCTACGAGCAGTACGTC. The J gene is TRBJ2-7, the V gene TRBV6-2 or TRBV6-3, with D unclear. This CDR3 spans 13 amino acids. V lost 5 bases to trimming and J lost 0 bases, with 8 bases between them. Germline CDR1 and CDR2: MNHEY and SVGEGT.

This clonotype turned up a few times. The chain recombines TRBV6-5 with TRBJ2-2, with D maybe TRBD2 (5 bases). V was shortened by 0 bases and J by 7 bases, with 9 bases between the two germline ends. The CDR3 extends over 14 amino acids. The V gene's germline CDR1 is MNHEY and CDR2 SVGAGI. CDR3 loop: CASSYSGVIGELFF. CDR3 coding DNA: TGTGCCAGCAGTTACTCGGGAGTGATCGGGGAGCTGTTTTTT.

On this clonotype: An end of the junction does not agree with germline; a read error may underlie this. The rearrangement uses TRBV5-4 and TRBJ2-3; 10 bases are a match to TRBD2. Germline CDR1 is SGHNT and CDR2 is YYREEE (reference sequence). The CDR3 is 17 residues long. This chain's CDR3 is CASSLVGSSASGSGGLF. The CDR3, as DNA: TGTGCCAGCAGCTTGGTGGGTTCGTCCGCTAGCGGGAGCGGGGGTCTTTTT.

This chain uses TRBV7-6 with TRBJ1-5, with D possibly TRBD1 on 6 matching bases. CDR1 SGHVS and CDR2 FNYEAQ come from the germline V gene. This CDR3 spans 14 amino acids. V was trimmed by 8 bases and J by 0 bases, leaving 11 bases between them. Here the CDR3 reads CASRRGLSNQPQHF. The CDR3 bases are TGTGCCAGCCGCAGGGGTCTTAGCAATCAGCCCCAGCATTTT.